This section outlines one T cell receptor (beta chain) sequence together with its context. The antigen is not known. The source of the sample is a study of molecular identifiers for immune sequencing clone quantification. Study-wide findings and caveats: The sizes of highly expanded clones could be underestimated when identical TCR molecules share a barcode.

TCRdb fed the PCR reads into MiXCR, producing one record per CDR3 protein. Of some 590,000 distinct CDR3 sequences listed, around 25% are singletons. Source material for naive CD8 libraries was 20,000 to 1,000,000 sorted cells, with 10%, 30% or 50% RNA. As CD8+CD4-CCR7+CD45RA+ cells, naive CD8 T cells were sorted. The length of the CDR3 is 15 residues. Trimming cost V 0 bases and J 7 bases; bases outside gene matches: 10. Germline CDR1 reads DFQATT; CDR2 reads SNEGSKA (reference sequence). The TCR was taken from a human donor in good health. Some libraries in this study had Jurkat cell RNA spiked in. This chain joins TRBV20-1 and TRBJ2-5; TRBD1 matches 8 bases. Sequencing used naive CD8+ T cells from blood, with Jurkat cell RNA spiked in. Indicated subset: FACS-sorted CD8+CD4-CCR7+CD45RA+ naive T cells. For the CDR3, the DNA is TGCAGTGCTAGAGATTTGGGCAGGGGGCTGGGGACCCAGTACTTC. Protein sequence: CSARDLGRGLGTQYF.